The 2 T cell receptor beta chains reported below all come from one sample, sequenced in a study of T-cell reconstitution after alpha-beta-depleted transplantation in children. Unique molecular identifiers were used to barcode this TCRbeta library. TCRdb processed the PCR reads anew with MiXCR; each CDR3 protein has one entry. Found here are 400,000 to 550,000 distinct CDR3 sequences, under 12% of them singletons; the top ten hold 2% to 2.5%. Here the sequenced sample was PBMCs, taken before TCRalphabeta/CD19-depleted stem cell transplant. These receptors all stem from a child aged 2 to 15 with inherited bone marrow failure, due to receive a stem cell transplant.

This clonotype has at least ten counts. The genes are TRBV20-1 and TRBJ2-3; possibly TRBD2 for D (6 bases). This CDR3 spans 13 amino acids. CDR1 and CDR2 (germline): DFQATT, SNEGSKA (reference sequence). V shed 5 bases and J shed 4 bases, with 13 bases lying between them. This CDR3 is CSARGWASDTQYF. Written as DNA, the CDR3 is TGCAGTGCTCGGGGGTGGGCTTCAGATACGCAGTATTTT.

At least ten counts were recorded for this clonotype. CDR3 sequence (DNA): TGTGCCAGCAGCCAGATTAGCGGGCTTAGCTCCTACGAGCAGTACTTC. Translating it yields CASSQISGLSSYEQYF. The V call is TRBV7-2, the J call TRBJ2-7; 7 bases align to TRBD2. This CDR3 has 16 residues. CDR1 and CDR2 (germline): SGHTA, FQGNSA. V shed 5 bases, J shed 0 bases, and the junction held 10 bases outside the gene matches. Full variable domain (missing parts from reference TRBV7-2 and TRBJ2-7): GAGVSQSPSNKVTEKGKDVELRCDPISGHTALYWYRQSLGQGLEFLIYFQGNSAPDKSGLPSDRFSAERTGGSVSTLTIQRTQQEDSAVYLCASSQISGLSSYEQYFGPGTRLTVT.